The 5 T cell receptor beta chains given below trace back to one sample, sequenced in a study of T cells after yellow fever vaccination. Each CDR3 protein is one row after TCRdb ran MiXCR on the 5' RACE reads. Of roughly 32,000 distinct CDR3 sequences in the sample, about 10% were seen once. This specimen consisted of PBMCs, either bulk or a sorted T-cell subset (CD4+, CD8+, memory, or dextramer-sorted; not recorded which), obtained around 15 days after the first yellow fever vaccination. The origin of the receptors is a man between 18 and 29 years old who received the YFV17D yellow fever vaccine.

There are a few counts of this clonotype. This may be a read error: a much more frequent sequence differs by one nucleotide. CDR3 sequence reads: CSSSVEGQGGELFF. In DNA form, the CDR3 reads TGTTCCAGCAGCGTAGAGGGCCAGGGCGGGGAGCTGTTTTTT. The rearrangement uses TRBV9 and TRBJ2-2, with D perhaps assigned TRBD1 or TRBD2 (5 bases each). The germline gives CDR1 SGDLS, CDR2 YYNGEE. This CDR3 spans 14 amino acids.

The rearrangement joins TRBV18 to TRBJ2-7, with TRBD2 as a possible D gene (6 bases). The V end was cut by 6 bases, the J end by 6 bases, with 15 bases between. The CDR3 is made up of 13 amino acids. Germline CDR1 and CDR2: KGHSH and LQKENI. The CDR3 here is CASSSARGGEQYV. The CDR3 DNA is TGTGCCAGCTCTTCGGCTAGGGGAGGCGAGCAGTACGTC.

This clonotype has just one count. J is TRBJ2-5 and V is TRBV15; TRBD1 might be the D (5 bases). Germline V gene data show CDR1 as LNHNV and CDR2 as YYDKDF (reference sequence). This CDR3 spans 13 amino acids. The V end was cut by 5 bases, the J end by 5 bases, with 12 bases between. The CDR3 DNA reads TGTGCCACCAGCGTGGACATTGCGGAGACCCAGTACTTC. Its translation: CATSVDIAETQYF.

At least ten counts were recorded for this clonotype. This chain joins TRBV12-3 or TRBV12-4 and TRBJ2-3; D might be TRBD1 (6 bases). The CDR3 has 15 residues. V lost 3 bases to trimming and J lost 0 bases, with 10 bases between them. CDR3 sequence (DNA): TGTGCCAGCAGTTTCTGGACAGCTAGCACAGATACGCAGTATTTT. It encodes CASSFWTASTDTQYF.

CDR3 sequence (DNA): TGTGCCAGCGGCCCCGGCCTGCTCGGCGGGGAGCTGTTTTTT. It encodes CASGPGLLGGELFF. The rearrangement uses TRBV5-6 and TRBJ2-2; D is uncertain. This CDR3 has 14 amino acids. The ends were cut back, 7 bases at V and 7 bases at J, with 17 bases in the middle. Germline values: CDR1 SGHDT, CDR2 YYEEEE.